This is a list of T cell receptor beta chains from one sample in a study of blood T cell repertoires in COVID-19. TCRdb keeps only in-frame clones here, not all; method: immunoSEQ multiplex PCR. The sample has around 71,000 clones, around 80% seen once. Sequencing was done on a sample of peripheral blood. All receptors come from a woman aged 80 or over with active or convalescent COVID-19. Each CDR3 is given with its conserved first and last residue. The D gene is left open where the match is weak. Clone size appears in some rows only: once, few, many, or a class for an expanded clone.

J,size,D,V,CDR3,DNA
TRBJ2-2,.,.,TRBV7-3,CASSSKTGELFF,TGTGCCAGCAGCTCAAAAACCGGGGAGCTGTTTTTT
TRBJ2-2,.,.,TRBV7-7,CASSLIAGSNTGELFF,TGTGCTAGCAGCTTAATCGCAGGATCGAACACCGGGGAGCTGTTTTTT
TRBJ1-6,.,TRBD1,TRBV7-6,CASSLASAGGNSPLHF,TGTGCCAGCAGCTTAGCATCGGCAGGGGGAAATTCACCCCTCCACTTT
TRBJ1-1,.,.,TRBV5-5,CASRKSGNTEAFF,TGTGCCAGCAGGAAATCAGGGAACACTGAAGCTTTCTTT
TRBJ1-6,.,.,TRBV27,CASSLRRGGSPLHF,TGTGCCAGCAGTTTACGGAGGGGCGGTTCACCCCTCCACTTT
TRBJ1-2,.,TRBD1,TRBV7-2,CASSFKGQGAGYTF,TGTGCCAGCAGCTTTAAGGGACAGGGGGCGGGCTACACCTTC
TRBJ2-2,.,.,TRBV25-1,CASTPRETGELFF,TGTGCCAGCACCCCCCGGGAGACCGGGGAGCTGTTTTTT
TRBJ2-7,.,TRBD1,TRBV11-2,CASSFTGGNYEQYF,TGTGCCAGCAGCTTCACAGGGGGCAACTACGAGCAGTACTTC
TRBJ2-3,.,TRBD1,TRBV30,CAWSAPGQGAPDTQYF,TGTGCCTGGAGTGCACCGGGACAGGGGGCGCCAGATACGCAGTATTTT
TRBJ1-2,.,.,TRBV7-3,CASSLDFSQGSYGYTF,TGTGCCAGCAGCTTAGACTTTTCGCAGGGAAGCTATGGCTACACCTTC
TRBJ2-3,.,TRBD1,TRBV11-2,CASSKTGGLTDTQYF,TGTGCCAGCAGTAAAACAGGGGGCCTCACAGATACGCAGTATTTT
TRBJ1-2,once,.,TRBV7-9,CASSLGAQPNYGYTF,TGTGCCAGCAGCTTAGGTGCACAGCCTAACTATGGCTACACCTTC
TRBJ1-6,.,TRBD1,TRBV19,CASSMGTVQSPLHF,TGTGCCAGTAGTATGGGGACAGTCCAGTCACCCCTCCACTTT
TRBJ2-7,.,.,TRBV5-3,CARSLLLRASSYEQYF,TGTGCCAGAAGCTTGTTGCTCAGGGCGAGCTCCTACGAGCAGTACTTC
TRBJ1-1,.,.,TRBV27,CASSLGGWSTEAFF,TGTGCCAGCAGTTTGGGGGGTTGGAGCACTGAAGCTTTCTTT
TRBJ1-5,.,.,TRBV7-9,CASSLNRPVPQHF,TGTGCCAGCAGCTTGAACAGACCCGTCCCCCAGCATTTT
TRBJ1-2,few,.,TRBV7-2,CASSYGQLIGYTF,TGTGCCAGCAGCTACGGACAGCTAATAGGCTACACCTTC
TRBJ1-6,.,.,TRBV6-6,CASKGVSLSYNSPLHF,TGTGCCAGCAAGGGGGTCAGCCTATCCTATAATTCACCCCTCCACTTT
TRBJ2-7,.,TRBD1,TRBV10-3,CAISEARGQGSSYEQYF,TGTGCCATCAGTGAGGCCCGGGGACAGGGGAGCTCCTACGAGCAGTACTTC
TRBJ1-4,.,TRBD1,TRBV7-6,CASSASGTGNEKLFF,TGTGCCAGCAGCGCCTCCGGGACAGGGAATGAAAAACTGTTTTTT
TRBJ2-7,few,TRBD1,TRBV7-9,CASSVDRGEQYF,TGTGCCAGCAGCGTCGACAGGGGCGAGCAGTACTTC
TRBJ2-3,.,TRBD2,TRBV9,CASSVASGGNTDTQYF,TGTGCCAGCAGCGTAGCTAGCGGGGGAAACACAGATACGCAGTATTTT
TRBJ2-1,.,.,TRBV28,CAWGPFPAGYNEQFF,TGTGCCTGGGGCCCTTTTCCCGCAGGCTACAATGAGCAGTTCTTC
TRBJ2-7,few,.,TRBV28,CASSYETSNYEQYF,TGTGCCAGCAGTTATGAGACTAGTAATTACGAGCAGTACTTC
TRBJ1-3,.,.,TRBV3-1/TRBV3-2,CASSQLPDSLSGNTIYF,TGTGCCAGCAGCCAACTTCCAGATTCCCTCTCTGGAAACACCATATATTTT